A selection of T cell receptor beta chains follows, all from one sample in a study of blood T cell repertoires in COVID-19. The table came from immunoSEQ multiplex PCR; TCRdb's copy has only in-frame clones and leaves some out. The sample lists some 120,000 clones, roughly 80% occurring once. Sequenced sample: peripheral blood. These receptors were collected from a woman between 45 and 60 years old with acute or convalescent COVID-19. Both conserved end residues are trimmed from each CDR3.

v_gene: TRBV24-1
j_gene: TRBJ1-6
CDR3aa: ATSDLDRGHRNNSPLH

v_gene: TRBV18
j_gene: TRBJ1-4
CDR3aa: ASSPPRGRNEKLF

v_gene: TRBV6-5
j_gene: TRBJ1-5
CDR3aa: ASTLGQTYQPQH

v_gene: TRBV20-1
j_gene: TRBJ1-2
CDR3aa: SAPLNYGYT

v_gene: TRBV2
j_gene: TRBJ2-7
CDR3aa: ASKNRESGEQY

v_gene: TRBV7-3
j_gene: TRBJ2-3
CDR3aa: ASSLDSTDTQY

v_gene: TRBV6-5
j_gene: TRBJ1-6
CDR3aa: ASPPDRGRNSPLH

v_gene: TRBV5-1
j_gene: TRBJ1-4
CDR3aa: ASSFGTGEKLF

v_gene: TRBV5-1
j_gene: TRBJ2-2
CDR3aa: ASRDKATGELF

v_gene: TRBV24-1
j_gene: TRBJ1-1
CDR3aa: ATSDGQFGHTEAF

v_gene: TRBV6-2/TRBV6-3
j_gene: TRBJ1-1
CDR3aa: ASSKEIGTGVGTEAF

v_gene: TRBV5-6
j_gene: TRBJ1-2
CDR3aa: ASSPSYSTGGYGYT

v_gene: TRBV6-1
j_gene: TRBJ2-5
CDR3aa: ASSELTSQETQY

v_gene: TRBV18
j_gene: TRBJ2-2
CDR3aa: ASSPSGTASRELF

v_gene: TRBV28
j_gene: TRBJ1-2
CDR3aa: ASSLEVWEDYGYT

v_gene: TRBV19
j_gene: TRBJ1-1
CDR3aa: ASRLGGTTEAF

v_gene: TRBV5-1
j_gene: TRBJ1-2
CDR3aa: ASSLPGQGSGYT

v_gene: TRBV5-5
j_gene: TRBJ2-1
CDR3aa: ASSLQGANYNEQF

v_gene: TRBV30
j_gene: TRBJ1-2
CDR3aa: AWSGPRSGYT

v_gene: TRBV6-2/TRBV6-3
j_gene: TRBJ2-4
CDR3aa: ASSTGTSGGLAKNIQY

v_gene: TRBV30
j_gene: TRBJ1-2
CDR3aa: AWSVGQGRDYGYT

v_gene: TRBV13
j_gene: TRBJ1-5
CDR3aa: ASSRQGARQPQH

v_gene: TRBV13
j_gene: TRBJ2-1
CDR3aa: ASSSGQGELGEQF

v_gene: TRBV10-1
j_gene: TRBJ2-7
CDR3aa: ASSEVRGQGIYEQY

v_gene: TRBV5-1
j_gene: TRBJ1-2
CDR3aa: ASSLDTGGAGGYT

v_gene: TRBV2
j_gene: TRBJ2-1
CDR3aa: ASSVPGTSRHGF

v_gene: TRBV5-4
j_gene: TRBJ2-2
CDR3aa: ASSSGGVSGELF

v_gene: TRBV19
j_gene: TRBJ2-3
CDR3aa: ASTQGDFHTQY

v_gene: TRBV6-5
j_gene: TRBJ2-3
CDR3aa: ASGLGTGLTDTQY

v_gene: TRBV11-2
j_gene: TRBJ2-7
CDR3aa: ASSFLPYEQY

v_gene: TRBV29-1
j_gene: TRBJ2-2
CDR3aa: SVEGQGVGTGELF

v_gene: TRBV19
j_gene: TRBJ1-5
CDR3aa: ASRSRAGSVLNQPQH

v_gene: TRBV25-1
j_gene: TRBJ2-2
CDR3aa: ASSAPGTSGELF

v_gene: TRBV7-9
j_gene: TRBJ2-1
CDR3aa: ATNPLGANYNEQF

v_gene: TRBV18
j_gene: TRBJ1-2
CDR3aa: ASSMSTRDSHGYT

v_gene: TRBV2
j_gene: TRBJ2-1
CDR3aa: ASSERFFRNEQF

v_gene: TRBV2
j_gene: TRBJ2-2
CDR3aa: ASSGGAAGELF

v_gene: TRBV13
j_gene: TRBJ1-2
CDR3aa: ASSAGTGGPYGYT

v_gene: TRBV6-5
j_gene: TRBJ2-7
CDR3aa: ASSPRGPEEQY

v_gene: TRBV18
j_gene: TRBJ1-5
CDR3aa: ASSPAKTVEGEQENQPQH